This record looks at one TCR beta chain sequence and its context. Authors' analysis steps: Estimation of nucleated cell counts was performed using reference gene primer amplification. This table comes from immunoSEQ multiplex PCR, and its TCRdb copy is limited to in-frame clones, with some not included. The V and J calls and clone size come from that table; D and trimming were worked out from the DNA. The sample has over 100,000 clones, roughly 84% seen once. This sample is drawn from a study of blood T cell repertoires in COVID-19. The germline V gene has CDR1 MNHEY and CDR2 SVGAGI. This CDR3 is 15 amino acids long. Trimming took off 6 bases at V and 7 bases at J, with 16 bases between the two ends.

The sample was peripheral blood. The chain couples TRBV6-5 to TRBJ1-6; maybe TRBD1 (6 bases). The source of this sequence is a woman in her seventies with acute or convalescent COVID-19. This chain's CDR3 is CASSRITGINSPLHF. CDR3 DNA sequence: TGTGCCAGCAGCAGAATAACAGGGATCAATTCACCCCTCCACTTT.